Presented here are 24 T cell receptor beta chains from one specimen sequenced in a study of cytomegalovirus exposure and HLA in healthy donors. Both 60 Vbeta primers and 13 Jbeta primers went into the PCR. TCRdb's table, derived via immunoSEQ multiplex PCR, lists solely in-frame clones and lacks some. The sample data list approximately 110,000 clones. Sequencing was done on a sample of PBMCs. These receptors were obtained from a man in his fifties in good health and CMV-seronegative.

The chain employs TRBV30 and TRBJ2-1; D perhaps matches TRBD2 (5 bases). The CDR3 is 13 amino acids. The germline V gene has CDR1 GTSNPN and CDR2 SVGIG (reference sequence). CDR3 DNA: TGTGCGGCAAGCGGCCCCACCTACAATGAGCAGTTCTTC. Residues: CAASGPTYNEQFF.

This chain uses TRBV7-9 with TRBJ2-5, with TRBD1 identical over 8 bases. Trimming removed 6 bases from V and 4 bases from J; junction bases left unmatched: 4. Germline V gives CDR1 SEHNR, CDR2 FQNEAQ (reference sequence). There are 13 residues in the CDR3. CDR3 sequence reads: CASSLQGVETQYF. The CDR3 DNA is TGTGCCAGCAGTTTACAGGGGGTAGAGACCCAGTACTTC.

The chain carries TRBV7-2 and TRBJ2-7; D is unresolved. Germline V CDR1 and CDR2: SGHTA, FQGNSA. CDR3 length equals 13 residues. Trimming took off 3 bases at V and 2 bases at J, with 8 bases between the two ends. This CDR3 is CASSLLQTYEQYF. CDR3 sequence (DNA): TGTGCCAGCAGCTTGCTTCAGACCTACGAGCAGTACTTC.

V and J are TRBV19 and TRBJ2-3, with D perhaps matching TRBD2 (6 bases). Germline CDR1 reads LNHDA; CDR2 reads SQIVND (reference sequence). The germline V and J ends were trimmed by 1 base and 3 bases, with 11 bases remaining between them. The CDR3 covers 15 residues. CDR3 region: CASSIAGRNTDTQYF. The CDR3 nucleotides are TGTGCCAGTAGTATAGCAGGGAGGAATACAGATACGCAGTATTTT. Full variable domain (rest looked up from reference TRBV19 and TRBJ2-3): DGGITQSPKYLFRKEGQNVTLSCEQNLNHDAMYWYRQDPGQGLRLIYYSQIVNDFQKGDIAEGYSVSREKKESFPLTVTSAQKNPTAFYLCASSIAGRNTDTQYFGPGTRLTVL.

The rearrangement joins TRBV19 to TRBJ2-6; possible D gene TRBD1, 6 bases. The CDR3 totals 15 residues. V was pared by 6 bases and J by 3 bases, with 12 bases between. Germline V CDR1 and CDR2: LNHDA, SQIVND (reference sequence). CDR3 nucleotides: TGTGCCAGTAGCAACAGGGTTTTTGGGGCCAACGTCCTGACTTTC. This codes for CASSNRVFGANVLTF.

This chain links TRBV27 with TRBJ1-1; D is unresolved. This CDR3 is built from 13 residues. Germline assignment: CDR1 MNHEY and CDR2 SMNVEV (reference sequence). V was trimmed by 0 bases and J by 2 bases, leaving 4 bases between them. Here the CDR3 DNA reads TGTGCCAGCAGTTTATCGCTAAACACTGAAGCTTTCTTT. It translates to CASSLSLNTEAFF.

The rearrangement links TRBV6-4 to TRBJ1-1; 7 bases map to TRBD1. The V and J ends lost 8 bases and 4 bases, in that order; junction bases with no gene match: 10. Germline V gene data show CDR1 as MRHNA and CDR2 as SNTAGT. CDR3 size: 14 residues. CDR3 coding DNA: TGTGCCAGCCGCGCCTCACAGGGGAGCACTGAAGCTTTCTTT. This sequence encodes CASRASQGSTEAFF.

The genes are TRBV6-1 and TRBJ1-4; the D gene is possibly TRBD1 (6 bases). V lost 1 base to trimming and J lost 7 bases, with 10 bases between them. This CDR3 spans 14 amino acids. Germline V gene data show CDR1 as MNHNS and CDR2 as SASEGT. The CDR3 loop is CASSEGGTTEKLFF. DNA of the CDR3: TGTGCCAGCAGTGAAGGTGGGACAACTGAAAAACTGTTTTTT.

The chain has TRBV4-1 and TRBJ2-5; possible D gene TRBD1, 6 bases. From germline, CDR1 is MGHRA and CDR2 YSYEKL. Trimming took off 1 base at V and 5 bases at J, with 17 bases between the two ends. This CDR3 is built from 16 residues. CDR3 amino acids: CASSQVGAVPRETQYF. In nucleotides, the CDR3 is TGCGCCAGCAGCCAAGTGGGGGCAGTTCCTAGGGAGACCCAGTACTTC.

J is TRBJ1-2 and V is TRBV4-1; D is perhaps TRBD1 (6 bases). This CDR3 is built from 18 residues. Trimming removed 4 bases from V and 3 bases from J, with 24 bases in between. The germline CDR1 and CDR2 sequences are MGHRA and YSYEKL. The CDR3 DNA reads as TGCGCCAGCAGCCTTTCCCGGGGGGGCTCCTACCCCCACTATGGCTACACCTTC. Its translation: CASSLSRGGSYPHYGYTF.

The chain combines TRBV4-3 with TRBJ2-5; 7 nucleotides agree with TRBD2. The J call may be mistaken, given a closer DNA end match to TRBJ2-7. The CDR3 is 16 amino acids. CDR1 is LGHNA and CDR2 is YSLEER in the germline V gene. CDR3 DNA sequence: TGCGCCAGCAGCCGGGCCGGGGGGTCAGGCGGCTACGAGCAGTACTTC. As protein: CASSRAGGSGGYEQYF.

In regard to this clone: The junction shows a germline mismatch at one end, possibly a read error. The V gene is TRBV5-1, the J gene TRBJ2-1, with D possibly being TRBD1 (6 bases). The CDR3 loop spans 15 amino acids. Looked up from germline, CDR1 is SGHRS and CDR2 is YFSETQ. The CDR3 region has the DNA TGCGCCAGCAGCGACACAGGGAACTCCGACAATGAGCAGTTCTTC. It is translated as CASSDTGNSDNEQFF.

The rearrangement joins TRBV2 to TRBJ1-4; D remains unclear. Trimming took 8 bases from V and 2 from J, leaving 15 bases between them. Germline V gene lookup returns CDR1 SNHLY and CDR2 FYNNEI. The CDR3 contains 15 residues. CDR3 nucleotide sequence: TGTGCCAGCCGAGCTTCGATCAGGACTAATGAAAAACTGTTTTTT. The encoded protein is CASRASIRTNEKLFF.

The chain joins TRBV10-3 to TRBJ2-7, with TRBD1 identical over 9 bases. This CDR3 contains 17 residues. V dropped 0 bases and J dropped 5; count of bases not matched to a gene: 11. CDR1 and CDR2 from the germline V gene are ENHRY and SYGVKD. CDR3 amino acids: CAISESGTGFLRDEQYF. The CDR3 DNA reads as TGTGCCATCAGTGAGTCCGGGACAGGGTTTCTTAGGGACGAGCAGTACTTC.

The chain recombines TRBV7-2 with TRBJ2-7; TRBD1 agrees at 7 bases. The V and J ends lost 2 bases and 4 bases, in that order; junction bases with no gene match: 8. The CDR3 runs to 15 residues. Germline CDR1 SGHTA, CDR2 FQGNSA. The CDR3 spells CASSLSGTALYEQYF. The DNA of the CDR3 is TGTGCCAGCAGCTTATCCGGGACAGCCTTGTACGAGCAGTACTTC.

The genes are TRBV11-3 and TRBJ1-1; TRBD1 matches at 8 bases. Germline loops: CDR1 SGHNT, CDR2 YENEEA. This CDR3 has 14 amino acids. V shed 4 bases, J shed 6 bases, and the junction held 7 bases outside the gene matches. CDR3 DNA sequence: TGTGCCAGCAGCTCGGACAGGGTACTTCCTGAAGCTTTCTTT. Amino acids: CASSSDRVLPEAFF.

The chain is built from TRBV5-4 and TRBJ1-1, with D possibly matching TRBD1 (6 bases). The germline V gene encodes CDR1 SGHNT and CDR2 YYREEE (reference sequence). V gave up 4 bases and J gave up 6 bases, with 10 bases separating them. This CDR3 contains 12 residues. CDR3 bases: TGTGCCAGCAGCACCACAGGGCCTGAAGCTTTCTTT. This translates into CASSTTGPEAFF.

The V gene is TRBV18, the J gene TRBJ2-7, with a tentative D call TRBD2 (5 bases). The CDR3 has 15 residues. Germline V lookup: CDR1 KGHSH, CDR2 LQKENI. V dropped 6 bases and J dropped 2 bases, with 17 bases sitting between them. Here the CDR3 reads CASSPASGVAYEQYF. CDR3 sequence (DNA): TGTGCCAGCTCCCCAGCATCCGGGGTTGCCTACGAGCAGTACTTC.

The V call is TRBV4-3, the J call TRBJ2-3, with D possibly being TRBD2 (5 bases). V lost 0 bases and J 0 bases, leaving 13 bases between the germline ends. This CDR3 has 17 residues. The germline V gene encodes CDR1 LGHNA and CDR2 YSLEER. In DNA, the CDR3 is TGCGCCAGCAGCCAAGATAGAAGCGGCTACAGCACAGATACGCAGTATTTT. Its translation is CASSQDRSGYSTDTQYF.

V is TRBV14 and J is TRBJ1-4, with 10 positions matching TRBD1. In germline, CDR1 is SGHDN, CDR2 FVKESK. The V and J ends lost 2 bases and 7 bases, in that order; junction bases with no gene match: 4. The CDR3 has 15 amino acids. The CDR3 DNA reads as TGTGCCAGCAGCCAAACGGGACAGGGGAGTGAAAAACTGTTTTTT. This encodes CASSQTGQGSEKLFF.

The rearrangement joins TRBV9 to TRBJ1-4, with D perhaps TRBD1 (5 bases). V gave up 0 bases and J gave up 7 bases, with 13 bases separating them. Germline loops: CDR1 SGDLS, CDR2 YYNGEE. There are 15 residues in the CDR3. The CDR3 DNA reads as TGTGCCAGCAGCGTAGGGGTAGGGGAAGGTGAAAAACTGTTTTTT. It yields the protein CASSVGVGEGEKLFF.

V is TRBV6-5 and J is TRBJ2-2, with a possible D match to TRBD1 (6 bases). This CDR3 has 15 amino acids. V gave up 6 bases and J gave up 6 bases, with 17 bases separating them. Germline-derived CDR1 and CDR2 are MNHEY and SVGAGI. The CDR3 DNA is TGTGCCAGCAGACAAACAGGGAATTCGGCCGGGGAGCTGTTTTTT. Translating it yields CASRQTGNSAGELFF.

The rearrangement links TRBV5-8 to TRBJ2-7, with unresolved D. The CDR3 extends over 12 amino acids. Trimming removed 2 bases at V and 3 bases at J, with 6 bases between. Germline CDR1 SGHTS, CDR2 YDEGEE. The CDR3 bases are TGTGCCAGCAGCTTTCGGAGCTACGAGCAGTACTTC. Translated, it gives CASSFRSYEQYF.

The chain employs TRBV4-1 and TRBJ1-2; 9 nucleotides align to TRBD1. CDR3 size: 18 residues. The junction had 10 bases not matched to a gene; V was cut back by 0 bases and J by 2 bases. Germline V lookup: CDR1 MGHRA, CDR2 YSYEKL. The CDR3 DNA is TGCGCCAGCAGCCAAGATACCTTGACAGGGGGAATCAACTATGGCTACACCTTC. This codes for CASSQDTLTGGINYGYTF.